Each of the 15 T cell receptor beta chains below was sequenced from the same sample in a study of beta chain features in type 1 diabetes. These receptors have no known antigen. General study findings and limits: Type 1 diabetes patients had TCRB CDR3s that were shorter (moderately but significantly so) in all four CD4+ subsets.

Since all of the isolated RNA was reverse transcribed, expressed TCRB transcripts were what got sequenced. The assay was immunoSEQ multiplex PCR, and TCRdb's table has in-frame clones only and misses some. The sample has 150,000 to 200,000 clones, 7.8% seen once. Sample: central memory CD4+ T cells from blood. The receptors shown here come from a woman between 40 and 50 years old with type 1 diabetes.

The chain employs TRBV7-9 and TRBJ2-6, with D possibly TRBD2 on 5 matching bases. CDR1 SEHNR and CDR2 FQNEAQ come from the germline V gene (reference sequence). The V end lost 7 bases, the J end lost 0 bases, and 7 bases lay between the germline ends. The CDR3 totals 14 residues. For the CDR3, the DNA is TGTGCCAGCAATCGGGGCTCTGGGGCCAACGTCCTGACTTTC. Translated: CASNRGSGANVLTF.

This clone was seen a single time. The rearrangement links TRBV7-2 to TRBJ2-7, with 8 bases lining up with TRBD1. V gave up 5 bases and J gave up 3 bases; unmatched junction bases: 12. The CDR3 runs to 16 residues. Germline CDR1 and CDR2: SGHTA and FQGNSA. Here the CDR3 DNA reads TGTGCCAGCAGCCGCACTCTGGACAGGGCGAGCTACGAGCAGTACTTC. The encoded protein is CASSRTLDRASYEQYF.

The DNA for the CDR3 is TGTGCCAGCAGCCAGGGGGCGGGACTGGCCTACGAGCAGTACTTC. Translated, it gives CASSQGAGLAYEQYF. The rearrangement joins TRBV11-3 to TRBJ2-7; 8 bases match TRBD1. The CDR3 length is 15 residues. Germline V gene sequence: CDR1 SGHNT, CDR2 YENEEA. With V trimmed by 5 bases and J by 2 bases, 8 bases remained unmatched. The full variable domain, in which reference TRBV11-3 and TRBJ2-7 provide the parts outside the CDR3, is EAGVVQSPRYKIIEKKQPVAFWCNPISGHNTLYWYLQNLGQGPELLIRYENEEAVDDSQLPKDRFSAERLKGVDSTLKIQPAELGDSAVYLCASSQGAGLAYEQYFGPGTRLTVT.

Turning to this clone: The sample holds other DNA sequences that translate to the same CDR3. The chain has TRBV5-1 and TRBJ2-1, with 7 bases identical to TRBD2. V gave up 2 bases and J gave up 6 bases; unmatched junction bases: 8. The germline CDR1 and CDR2 sequences are SGHRS and YFSETQ. This CDR3 spans 15 amino acids. The CDR3 DNA is TGCGCCAGCAGCTTCCGCGGGGGAGAATCCAATGAGCAGTTCTTC. This sequence encodes CASSFRGGESNEQFF.

The V and J genes are TRBV28 and TRBJ1-5, with 7 bases that match TRBD1. Trimming removed 4 bases from V and 6 bases from J; junction bases left unmatched: 6. Per germline, CDR1 MDHEN and CDR2 SYDVKM. This CDR3 contains 14 residues. CDR3 amino acids: CASSYEGAFQPQHF. As DNA, the CDR3 is TGTGCCAGCAGTTACGAGGGGGCCTTTCAGCCCCAGCATTTT.

V is TRBV30 and J is TRBJ2-5, with D tentatively TRBD2 (6 bases). The germline gives CDR1 GTSNPN, CDR2 SVGIG (reference sequence). This CDR3 is built from 11 residues. The germline V and J ends were trimmed by 3 bases and 7 bases, with 9 bases remaining between them. Written as DNA, the CDR3 is TGTGCCTGGAGGGCCGGGGGGACCCAGTACTTC. Translating it yields CAWRAGGTQYF.

The chain combines TRBV29-1 with TRBJ2-7; D perhaps matches TRBD1 (6 bases). This CDR3 contains 12 residues. CDR1 is SQVTM, CDR2 ANQGSEA, per germline. V gave up 7 bases and J gave up 2 bases, with 12 bases separating them. The CDR3 protein is CSARDTAYEQYF. CDR3 sequence (DNA): TGCAGCGCCCGGGACACTGCCTACGAGCAGTACTTC.

This clone was found a few times. The chain recombines TRBV29-1 with TRBJ2-1, with 10 positions matching TRBD1. Germline-derived CDR1 and CDR2 are SQVTM and ANQGSEA. V trimming: 3 bases; J trimming: 7 bases; junction bases outside the gene matches: 9. This CDR3 contains 15 residues. CDR3 sequence reads: CSVDVDRGKGNEQFF. CDR3 DNA sequence: TGCAGCGTTGATGTGGACAGGGGGAAGGGGAATGAGCAGTTCTTC.

The chain employs TRBV4-2 and TRBJ2-7; D ambiguous. Germline CDR1 is LGHNA and CDR2 is YNFKEQ. The CDR3 loop spans 13 amino acids. V dropped 0 bases and J dropped 7 bases, with 10 bases sitting between them. The CDR3 DNA reads as TGTGCCAGCAGCCAAGATCGGTTCGATGAGCAGTACTTC. Translated: CASSQDRFDEQYF.

There are a few counts of this clone. The genes are TRBV29-1 and TRBJ1-1, with 7 bases aligning to TRBD1. CDR1 SQVTM and CDR2 ANQGSEA come from the germline V gene. J was trimmed by 7 bases and V by 4 bases; bases with no gene match: 6. The CDR3 loop spans 12 amino acids. The CDR3 region is CSVGQGDGEAFF. As DNA, the CDR3 is TGCAGCGTTGGACAGGGCGACGGTGAAGCTTTCTTT.

The CDR3 nucleotides read TGCAGTGCCACACAGGGGACCGGAAACACCATATATTTT. Translation gives CSATQGTGNTIYF. The chain combines TRBV29-1 with TRBJ1-3, with 7 bases fitting TRBD1. Germline-derived CDR1 and CDR2 are SQVTM and ANQGSEA. The CDR3 runs to 13 residues.

J is TRBJ1-5 and V is TRBV27; a weak D match, TRBD1 (6 bases). The ends were cut back, 6 bases at V and 1 base at J, with 13 bases in the middle. This CDR3 region has 15 residues. Germline values: CDR1 MNHEY, CDR2 SMNVEV (reference sequence). For the CDR3, the DNA is TGTGCCAGCAGGTCCGGGACAACCAGCAATCAGCCCCAGCATTTT. This codes for CASRSGTTSNQPQHF.

This clone occurred a few times. The J gene is TRBJ1-1, the V gene TRBV30; D remains unclear. The CDR3 runs to 14 residues. CDR1 and CDR2 from the germline V gene are GTSNPN and SVGIG (reference sequence). Trimming left V 6 bases short and J 1 base short, with 15 bases between. The CDR3 loop reads CACPAAASNTEAFF. CDR3 DNA sequence: TGTGCCTGTCCCGCCGCGGCCTCGAACACTGAAGCTTTCTTT.

The J gene is TRBJ2-5, the V gene TRBV6-6; D gene unclear. The CDR3 is 14 amino acids. V was shortened by 6 bases and J by 5 bases, with 16 bases between the two germline ends. CDR1 is MNHNY and CDR2 is SVGAGI in the germline V gene (reference sequence). Here the CDR3 DNA reads TGTGCCAGCAGGCCCCCCGAGAGATCGGAGACCCAGTACTTC. Translating gives CASRPPERSETQYF.

The rearrangement uses TRBV6-5 and TRBJ2-7; 9 nucleotides line up with TRBD1. V gave up 0 bases and J gave up 5 bases; unmatched junction bases: 5. The CDR3 is 15 amino acids. The germline gives CDR1 MNHEY, CDR2 SVGAGI. This CDR3 is CASSYSGTGYHEQYF. CDR3 coding DNA: TGTGCCAGCAGTTACTCCGGGACAGGGTACCACGAGCAGTACTTC.